The 22 T cell receptor beta chains in this list originate from one sample, sequenced in a study of T cells in Graves' hyperthyroidism and ophthalmopathy (dated by TCRdb to between 2018 and 2021). To prepare the library, multiplex PCR was applied. For sequencing, an Illumina HiSeq 2000 was employed. The TCR beta CDR3 regions were amplified from RNA transcripts. A first-round RT-PCR of the TCR CDR3 used the HTBI primer set with the Qiagen OneStep RT-PCR kit. The public reads were run again by TCRdb, first through fastp at Q25 and then through MiXCR, and only productive beta chains were kept. Each CDR3 protein appears once, grouped with its most common genes and DNA. This sample has 500,000 to 600,000 distinct CDR3 sequences in its table, and just over 45% of those were observed once. Roughly 19% of the sample is held by the ten biggest clonotypes. The sequenced sample was peripheral blood or thyroid tissue (not recorded which). The receptors derive from an adult woman with Graves' disease, either hyperthyroidism or ophthalmopathy (not recorded which).

In this sample, this clonotype turned up many times. The gene calls are TRBV5-1 and TRBJ2-7; TRBD1 aligns across 7 bases. The CDR3 has 14 amino acids. V shed 4 bases and J 5 bases; nucleotides not matched to a gene: 9. Looked up from germline, CDR1 is SGHRS and CDR2 is YFSETQ. In nucleotides, the CDR3 is TGCGCCAGCAGCCTACAGGGGTTCCGGAACGAGCAGTACTTC. Encoded protein: CASSLQGFRNEQYF.

This clonotype came up a few times. The genes are TRBV10-3 and TRBJ1-1, with a tentative D call TRBD1 (6 bases). The V gene lost 7 bases and the J gene lost 0 bases, with 12 bases spanning the gap. Germline values: CDR1 ENHRY, CDR2 SYGVKD. CDR3 size: 14 residues. The CDR3 reads CAIMPGDLNTEAFF. CDR3 nucleotide sequence: TGTGCCATCATGCCAGGGGACTTGAACACTGAAGCTTTCTTT.

The chain uses TRBV20-1 and TRBJ1-6; D is possibly TRBD1 (5 bases). This CDR3 is built from 14 residues. Trimming left V 3 bases short and J 8 bases short, with 14 bases between. Germline lookup yields CDR1 DFQATT and CDR2 SNEGSKA (reference sequence). CDR3 DNA: TGCAGTGCTAGTCAGGGATTTGGGGATTCACCCCTCCACTTT. Its translation is CSASQGFGDSPLHF.

This clonotype was detected ten times or more. The rearrangement links TRBV28 to TRBJ1-1; the match to TRBD1 covers 7 bases. CDR1 is MDHEN and CDR2 is SYDVKM in the germline V gene. The V gene end was trimmed by 6 bases and the J gene end by 7 bases; junction bases not matched to a gene: 14. The CDR3 extends over 15 amino acids. The CDR3 reads CASRRSPGTVVEAFF. The CDR3 DNA reads as TGTGCCAGCAGACGAAGTCCCGGGACAGTGGTTGAAGCTTTCTTT.

V and J are TRBV12-3 or TRBV12-4 and TRBJ2-5, with D possibly matching TRBD1 (6 bases). Trimming took off 5 bases at V and 5 bases at J, with 18 bases between the two ends. The CDR3 is 15 amino acids. The CDR3 DNA is TGTGCCAGCAGTGATCCCGACAGGTTCCTGGAGACCCAGTACTTC. Translation: CASSDPDRFLETQYF.

This clonotype was observed at least ten times. The chain links TRBV20-1 to TRBJ2-7; TRBD2 matches 10 bases. Trimming at V came to 6 bases and at J to 6 bases, leaving 8 bases not matched to a gene. CDR3 length: 13 residues. Germline V lookup: CDR1 DFQATT, CDR2 SNEGSKA (reference sequence). Here the CDR3 DNA reads TGCAGTGCGTCCGGGACTAGCGACTTCGAGCAGTACTTC. It codes for CSASGTSDFEQYF.

This clonotype was recorded at least ten times. V and J are TRBV9 and TRBJ2-7; 8 bases agree with TRBD2. The V gene end was trimmed by 4 bases and the J gene end by 3 bases; junction bases not matched to a gene: 6. This CDR3 is 14 amino acids long. Germline CDR1 is SGDLS and CDR2 is YYNGEE. DNA for the CDR3: TGTGCCAGCAGCCCTTTCGGGGGGGGCTACGAGCAGTACTTC. This gives the protein CASSPFGGGYEQYF.

CDR3 DNA: TGCAGTGCTAGAGTGACGAGGGACTTCTATGGCTACACCTTC. This translates into CSARVTRDFYGYTF. The gene calls are TRBV20-1 and TRBJ1-2, with D tentatively TRBD1 (5 bases). V lost 1 base and J lost 4, with 13 bases in between. CDR3 length: 14 residues. The germline gives CDR1 DFQATT, CDR2 SNEGSKA (reference sequence).

CDR3 bases: TGTGCCAGCAGCTTCAGACTAGCGGTTCAAGAGACCCAGTACTTC. This sequence encodes CASSFRLAVQETQYF. The chain combines TRBV11-2 with TRBJ2-5; 9 bases are shared with TRBD2. Germline V CDR1 and CDR2: SGHAT, FQNNGV. V shed 3 bases, J shed 2 bases, and the junction held 4 bases outside the gene matches. The CDR3 is 15 amino acids.

This clonotype was counted only a few times. The conserved final phenylalanine or tryptophan is absent from the CDR3, which likely points to a read error. V gene TRBV7-9 combines with J gene TRBJ1-1; D possibly corresponds to TRBD1 (6 bases). With 4 bases removed from V and 11 bases from J, the gap between germline ends came to 17 bases. The CDR3 spans 13 residues. Germline V CDR1 and CDR2: SEHNR, FQNEAQ (reference sequence). Here the CDR3 reads CASSWGGGRVAFS. The CDR3 DNA is TGTGCCAGCAGCTGGGGGGGGGGCCGCGTTGCTTTCTCT.

This clonotype appeared many times. The rearrangement uses TRBV20-1 and TRBJ1-2; TRBD1 might be the D (6 bases). Per the germline V gene, CDR1 is DFQATT and CDR2 is SNEGSKA (reference sequence). The length of the CDR3 is 13 residues. The germline V and J ends were trimmed by 4 bases and 8 bases, with 17 bases remaining between them. CDR3 loop: CSATLQGTRGYTF. The CDR3 DNA reads TGCAGTGCTACCCTACAGGGAACGAGGGGCTACACCTTC.

Worth noting for this clonotype: This CDR3 is missing its conserved last phenylalanine or tryptophan, likely due to a read error. The DNA is left out, because the CDR3 cannot be placed on it with certainty; the CDR3 is given as TCRdb lists it. The chain combines TRBV7-2 with TRBJ2-2; TRBD2 reflects the table's D call only, with no check against the DNA. CDR1 and CDR2 from the germline V gene are SGHTA and FQGNSA. The CDR3 length equals 11 residues, ends included. The CDR3: CASSSRYTGTR.

This clonotype was picked up many times. The chain combines TRBV20-1 with TRBJ2-6; D gene ambiguous. The CDR3 has 20 residues. V was cut by 0 bases and J by 0 bases, with 21 bases left in between. CDR1 and CDR2 from the germline V gene are DFQATT and SNEGSKA (reference sequence). This chain's CDR3 is CSAREPPNKGKNSGANVLTF. The CDR3 DNA reads as TGCAGTGCTAGAGAGCCCCCCAACAAGGGTAAAAACTCTGGGGCCAACGTCCTGACTTTC.

The chain joins TRBV10-3 to TRBJ1-4, with 12 nucleotides matching TRBD1. V dropped 6 bases and J dropped 6; count of bases not matched to a gene: 2. This CDR3 spans 14 amino acids. Germline-derived CDR1 and CDR2 are ENHRY and SYGVKD. CDR3 sequence reads: CAISRDRGHEKLFF. Written as DNA, the CDR3 is TGTGCCATCAGCCGGGACAGGGGGCATGAAAAACTGTTTTTT.

The CDR3 DNA reads as TGTGCCAGCAGTGTGTCCCCCGAATTTCACGAGCAGTACTTC. Encoded protein: CASSVSPEFHEQYF. V gene TRBV2 combines with J gene TRBJ2-7; D gene ambiguous. CDR3 size: 14 residues. Germline CDR1 is SNHLY and CDR2 is FYNNEI. V was trimmed by 4 bases and J by 5 bases, leaving 15 bases between them.

This clonotype appeared once. CDR3 DNA sequence: TGCGCCAGCACCTCATTGACAGGATTGACCGGGGAGCTGTTTTTT. This sequence encodes CASTSLTGLTGELFF. The chain links TRBV5-1 to TRBJ2-2; possibly TRBD1 for D (6 bases). V was clipped by 6 bases and J by 5 bases, with 17 bases between them. Germline CDR1 and CDR2: SGHRS and YFSETQ. CDR3 size: 15 residues.

As concerns this clonotype: One end of the junction varies from germline; a read error may be responsible. This chain uses TRBV20-1 with TRBJ2-5; 11 nucleotides match TRBD2. Germline lookup yields CDR1 DFQATT and CDR2 SNEGSKA (reference sequence). The CDR3 consists of 14 residues. The CDR3 is CSATSGRYQEAQYF. The CDR3 bases are TGCAGTGCTACTAGCGGGAGGTACCAAGAGGCCCAGTACTTC.

The chain uses TRBV15 and TRBJ1-6; TRBD1 might be the D (6 bases). With 0 bases removed from V and 13 bases from J, the gap between germline ends came to 16 bases. The CDR3 has 15 residues. Germline V CDR1 and CDR2: LNHNV, YYDKDF (reference sequence). The CDR3 loop is CATSRDLGANQPLHF. The CDR3 coding sequence is TGTGCCACCAGCAGAGATCTGGGGGCAAATCAGCCCCTCCACTTT.

This clonotype was counted at least ten times. The chain combines TRBV11-2 with TRBJ1-4; possible D gene TRBD1, 5 bases. The CDR3 extends over 14 amino acids. Per germline, CDR1 SGHAT and CDR2 FQNNGV. V shed 1 base and J shed 14 bases, with 17 bases lying between them. The CDR3 DNA sequence: TGTGCCAGCAGCTTAGGAGGTGGGGCCCGAGGGCTGTTTTTT. Translation: CASSLGGGARGLFF.

This clonotype turned up a few times. The chain uses TRBV20-1 and TRBJ2-5; TRBD1 agrees at 7 bases. CDR3 length equals 12 residues. Per germline, CDR1 DFQATT and CDR2 SNEGSKA (reference sequence). V was pared by 6 bases and J by 4 bases, with 5 bases of the junction left unmatched. CDR3 nucleotides: TGCAGTGCAGAACGGACAGGAGAGACCCAGTACTTC. Protein product: CSAERTGETQYF.

This clonotype was counted at least ten times. The chain couples TRBV28 to TRBJ2-5, with D perhaps TRBD2 (6 bases). The ends were cut back, 6 bases at V and 5 bases at J, with 22 bases in the middle. Germline lookup yields CDR1 MDHEN and CDR2 SYDVKM. The CDR3 is 16 amino acids. CDR3 in amino acids: CASSRHLGGAGETQYF. In nucleotides, the CDR3 is TGTGCCAGCAGCCGCCACTTAGGAGGGGCCGGGGAGACCCAGTACTTC.

The table lists this clonotype with a few counts. The rearrangement links TRBV6-4 to TRBJ1-3, with D perhaps matching TRBD1 (5 bases). The CDR3 spans 16 residues. The ends were cut back, 5 bases at V and 4 bases at J, with 18 bases in the middle. CDR1 is MRHNA and CDR2 is SNTAGT in the germline V gene. This CDR3 is CASSPYDSPIGNTIYF. Here the CDR3 DNA reads TGTGCCAGCAGTCCATACGACAGTCCCATCGGAAACACCATATATTTT.